This TCR beta chain derives from a study of blood T cell repertoires in COVID-19. Libraries were prepared by immunoSEQ multiplex PCR; TCRdb keeps only in-frame clonotypes and omits some of them. The sample yields approximately 90,000 clones, approximately 84% seen once. Trimming removed 2 bases from V and 7 bases from J, with 15 bases in between. Germline CDR1 reads SGHTA; CDR2 reads FQGNSA. The CDR3 covers 16 residues. Recruited during active infection, patients (from Seattle) were subsequently followed longitudinally. Sample: peripheral blood. The TCR originated in a man aged 70-80 years with COVID-19, enrolled during active disease. The chain combines TRBV7-2 with TRBJ1-6; D not resolved. The DNA of the CDR3 is TGTGCCAGCAGCTTAAATGCGGGATTTCCAAATTCACCCCTCCACTTT. Encoded protein: CASSLNAGFPNSPLHF.